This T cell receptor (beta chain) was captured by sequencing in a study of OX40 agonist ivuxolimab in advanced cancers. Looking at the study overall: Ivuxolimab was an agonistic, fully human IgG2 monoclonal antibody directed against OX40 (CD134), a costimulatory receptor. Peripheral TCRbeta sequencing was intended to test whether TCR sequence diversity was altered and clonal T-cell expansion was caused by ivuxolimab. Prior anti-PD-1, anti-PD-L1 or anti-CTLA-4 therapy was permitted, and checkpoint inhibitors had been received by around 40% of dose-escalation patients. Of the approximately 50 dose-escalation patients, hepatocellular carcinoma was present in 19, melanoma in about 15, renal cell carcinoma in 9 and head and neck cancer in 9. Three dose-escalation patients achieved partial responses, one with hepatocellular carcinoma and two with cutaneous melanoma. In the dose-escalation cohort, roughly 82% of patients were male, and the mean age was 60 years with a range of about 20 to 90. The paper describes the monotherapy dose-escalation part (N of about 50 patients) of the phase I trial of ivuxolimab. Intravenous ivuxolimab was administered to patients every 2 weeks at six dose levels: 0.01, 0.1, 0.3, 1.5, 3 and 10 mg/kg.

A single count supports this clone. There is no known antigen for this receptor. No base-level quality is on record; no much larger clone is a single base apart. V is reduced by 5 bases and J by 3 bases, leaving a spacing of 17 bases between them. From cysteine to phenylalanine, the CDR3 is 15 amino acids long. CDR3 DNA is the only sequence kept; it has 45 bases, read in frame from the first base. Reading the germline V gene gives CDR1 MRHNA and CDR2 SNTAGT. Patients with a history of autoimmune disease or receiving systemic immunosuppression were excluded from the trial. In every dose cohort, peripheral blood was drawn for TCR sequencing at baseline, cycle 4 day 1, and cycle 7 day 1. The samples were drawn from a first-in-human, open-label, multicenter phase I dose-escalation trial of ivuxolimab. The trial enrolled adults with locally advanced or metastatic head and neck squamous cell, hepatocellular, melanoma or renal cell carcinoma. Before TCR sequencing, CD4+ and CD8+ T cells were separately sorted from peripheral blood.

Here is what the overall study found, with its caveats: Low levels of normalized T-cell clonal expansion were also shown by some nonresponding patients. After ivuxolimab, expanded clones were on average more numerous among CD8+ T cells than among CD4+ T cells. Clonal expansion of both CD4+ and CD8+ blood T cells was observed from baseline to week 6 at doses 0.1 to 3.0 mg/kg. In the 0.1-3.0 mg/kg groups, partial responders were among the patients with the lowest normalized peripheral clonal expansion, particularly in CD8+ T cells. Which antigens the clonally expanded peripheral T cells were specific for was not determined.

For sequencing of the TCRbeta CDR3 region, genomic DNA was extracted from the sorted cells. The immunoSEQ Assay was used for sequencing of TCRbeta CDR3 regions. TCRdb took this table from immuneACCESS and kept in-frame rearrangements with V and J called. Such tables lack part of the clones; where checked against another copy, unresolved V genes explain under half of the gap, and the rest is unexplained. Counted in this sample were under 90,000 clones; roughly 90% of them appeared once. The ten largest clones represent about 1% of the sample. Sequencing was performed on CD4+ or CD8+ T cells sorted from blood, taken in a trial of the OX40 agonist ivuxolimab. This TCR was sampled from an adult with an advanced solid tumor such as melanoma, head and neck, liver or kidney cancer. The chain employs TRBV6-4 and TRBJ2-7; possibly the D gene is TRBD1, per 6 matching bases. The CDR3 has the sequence CASSQRQATFYEQYF. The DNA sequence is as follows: TGTGCCAGCAGTCAGAGACAGGCGACATTCTACGAGCAGTACTTC.